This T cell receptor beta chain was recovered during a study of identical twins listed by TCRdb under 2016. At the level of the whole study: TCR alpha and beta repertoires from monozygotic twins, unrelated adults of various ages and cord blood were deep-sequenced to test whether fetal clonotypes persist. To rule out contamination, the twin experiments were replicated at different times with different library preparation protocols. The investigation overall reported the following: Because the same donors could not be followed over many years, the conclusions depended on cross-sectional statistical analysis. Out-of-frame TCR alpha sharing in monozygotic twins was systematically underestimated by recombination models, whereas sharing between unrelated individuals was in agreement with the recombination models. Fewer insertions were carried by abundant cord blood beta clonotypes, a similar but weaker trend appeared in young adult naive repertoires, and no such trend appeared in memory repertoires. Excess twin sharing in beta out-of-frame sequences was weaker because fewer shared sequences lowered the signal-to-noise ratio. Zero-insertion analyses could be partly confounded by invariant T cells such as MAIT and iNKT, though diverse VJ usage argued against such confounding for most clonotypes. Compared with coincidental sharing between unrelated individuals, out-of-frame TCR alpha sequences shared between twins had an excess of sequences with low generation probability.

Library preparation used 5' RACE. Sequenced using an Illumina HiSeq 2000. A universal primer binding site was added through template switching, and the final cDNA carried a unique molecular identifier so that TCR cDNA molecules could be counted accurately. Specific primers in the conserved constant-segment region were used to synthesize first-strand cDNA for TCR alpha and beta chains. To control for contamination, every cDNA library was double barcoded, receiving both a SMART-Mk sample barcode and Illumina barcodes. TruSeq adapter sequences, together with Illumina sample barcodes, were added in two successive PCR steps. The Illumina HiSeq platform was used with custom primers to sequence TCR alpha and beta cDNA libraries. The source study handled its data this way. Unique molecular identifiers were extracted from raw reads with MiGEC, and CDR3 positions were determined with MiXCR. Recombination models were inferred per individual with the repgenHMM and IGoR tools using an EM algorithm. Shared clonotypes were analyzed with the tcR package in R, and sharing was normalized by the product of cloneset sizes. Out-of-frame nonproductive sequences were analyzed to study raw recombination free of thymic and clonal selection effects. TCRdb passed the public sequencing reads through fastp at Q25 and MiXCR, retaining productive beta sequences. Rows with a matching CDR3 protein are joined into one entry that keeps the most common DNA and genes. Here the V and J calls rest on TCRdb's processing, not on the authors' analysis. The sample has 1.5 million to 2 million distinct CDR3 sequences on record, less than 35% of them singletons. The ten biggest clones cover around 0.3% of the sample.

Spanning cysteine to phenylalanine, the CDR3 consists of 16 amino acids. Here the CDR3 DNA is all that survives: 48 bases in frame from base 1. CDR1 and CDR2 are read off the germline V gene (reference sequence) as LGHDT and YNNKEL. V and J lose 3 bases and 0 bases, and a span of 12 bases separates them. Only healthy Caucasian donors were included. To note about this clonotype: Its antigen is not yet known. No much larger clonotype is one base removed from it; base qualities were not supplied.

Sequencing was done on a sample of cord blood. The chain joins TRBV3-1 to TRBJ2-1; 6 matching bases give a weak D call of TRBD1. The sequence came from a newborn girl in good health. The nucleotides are TGTGCCAGCAGCCAGCTGTCGGGACACTCCTACAATGAGCAGTTCTTC. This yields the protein CASSQLSGHSYNEQFF.